A selection of T cell receptor beta chains follows, all from one sample in a study of beta chain features in type 1 diabetes. The protocol was immunoSEQ multiplex PCR, while the TCRdb copy is restricted to in-frame clones and leaves out a portion. The table lists 600,000 or so clones, about an eighth of them singletons. Material: naive CD4+ T cells from blood. Receptors originate from a man aged 25-45 years with type 1 diabetes. The conserved cysteine and the conserved F or W are not part of the CDR3 here. Where a row states a size, it is once, few, many or the class of an expanded clone; other rows omit it.

clone_size | v_call | cdr3_length | cdr3_aa
- | TRBV7-8 | 10 | ASSSPLREQY
few | TRBV7-2 | 11 | ASSSGTPQEQY
- | TRBV2 | 12 | ASSENRGLQPQH
few | TRBV6-1 | 11 | ASSADRGYEQY
few | TRBV7-9 | 12 | ASRPPGSSYEQY
- | TRBV5-1 | 16 | ASSSGTGGQEGNQPQH
few | TRBV5-1 | 11 | ASSLRQGAEAF
- | TRBV7-2 | 13 | ASSLQGIKNTEAF
- | TRBV7-9 | 13 | ASSLLAGARWTQY
- | TRBV5-4 | 11 | ASSRRQGGEQF
few | TRBV29-1 | 10 | SVEQETYEQY
few | TRBV28 | 15 | ASSPGTPLASNQPQH
few | TRBV9 | 13 | ASSDLGGSTGELF
- | TRBV6-1 | 12 | ASSTSDYTGELF
- | TRBV25-1 | 12 | ASSGLTGDYEQY
few | TRBV10-3 | 14 | AISESRGTNTGELF